The clone carrying this T cell receptor beta chain was counted a single time. This entry is derived from a study of blood T cell repertoires in COVID-19. In the study overall: Samples representing acute and convalescent COVID-19 were sourced from the United States, Italy and Spain.

Original processing notes: Estimation of nucleated cell counts was performed using reference gene primer amplification. Repertoires were generated with immunoSEQ multiplex PCR, while TCRdb's copy carries only in-frame clones and drops some. V and J calls and clone size follow that table, whereas D and trimming were derived from the DNA. The sample holds 200,000 to 250,000 clones, around 89% seen once. Individuals drawn from 24 US areas were roughly 18 to 89 years old. What the recovered Cohort 3 donors had was two negative PCRs, clearance, or symptom resolution. Germline CDR1 LNHNV, CDR2 YYDKDF (reference sequence). Trimming removed 8 bases from V and 1 base from J; junction bases left unmatched: 10. The CDR3 spans 15 residues.

The chain couples TRBV15 to TRBJ1-1, with 7 bases fitting TRBD1. The clonotype comes from a woman younger than 45 who had recovered from COVID-19. The sequenced sample was PBMCs or T cells enriched from blood (not recorded which). Written as DNA, the CDR3 is TGTGCCACCCAAGAGCGGTGGACAGGGAACACTGAAGCTTTCTTT. Translation gives CATQERWTGNTEAFF.